The 8 T cell receptor beta chains below come from one sample, sequenced in a study of PD-1 blockade in classical Hodgkin lymphoma. Documented time point: cycle 4 day 1 (C4D1), after 5 to 7 weeks of nivolumab. Every patient was affected by relapse after autologous stem cell transplantation, while exposure to brentuximab vedotin was not uniform. Here immunoSEQ multiplex PCR was the method, and the copy in TCRdb shows in-frame clones only, minus some. The sample lists 57,000 or so clones; about 85% were seen once. The sample was peripheral blood mononuclear cells (PBMCs), taken before the fourth cycle of nivolumab. Source of these receptors: a human donor with classical Hodgkin lymphoma.

The CDR3 sequence is CASSLVSKNIQYF. The DNA of the CDR3 is TGCGCCAGCAGCTTGGTGTCCAAAAACATTCAGTACTTC. This chain joins TRBV5-1 and TRBJ2-4; D not resolved. V was shortened by 0 bases and J by 2 bases, with 3 bases between the two germline ends. The CDR3 extends over 13 amino acids. Germline CDR1 SGHRS, CDR2 YFSETQ.

The chain links TRBV6-6 to TRBJ1-5; 10 nucleotides align to TRBD1. Germline V lookup: CDR1 MNHNY, CDR2 SVGAGI (reference sequence). V trimming: 10 bases; J trimming: 5 bases; junction bases outside the gene matches: 8. CDR3 length: 14 amino acids. CDR3 amino acids: CATTGDRGYQPQHF. The CDR3 DNA follows: TGTGCCACTACGGGGGACAGGGGCTATCAGCCCCAGCATTTT.

In regard to this clone: Other DNA sequences within the sample encode an identical CDR3. The chain links TRBV5-1 to TRBJ1-4; possibly TRBD1 for D (6 bases). The CDR3 consists of 13 residues. The V gene lost 5 bases and the J gene lost 4 bases, with 9 bases spanning the gap. Germline V gene data show CDR1 as SGHRS and CDR2 as YFSETQ. DNA for the CDR3: TGCGCCAGCAGTTTACAGGGTAATGAAAAACTGTTTTTT. It specifies CASSLQGNEKLFF. The full variable domain, in which reference TRBV5-1 and TRBJ1-4 provide the parts outside the CDR3, is KAGVTQTPRYLIKTRGQQVTLSCSPISGHRSVSWYQQTPGQGLQFLFEYFSETQRNKGNFPGRFSGRQFSNSRSEMNVSTLELGDSALYLCASSLQGNEKLFFGSGTQLSVL.

This clone showed up just once. The CDR3 coding sequence is TGCGCCAGCAGCCCACAGGGGTACGGCGAGACCCAGTACTTC. Its protein product is CASSPQGYGETQYF. The V call is TRBV5-1, the J call TRBJ2-5, with TRBD1 identical over 7 bases. Germline CDR1 reads SGHRS; CDR2 reads YFSETQ. Unmatched junction bases numbered 8, after V lost 4 bases and J lost 5 bases. The CDR3 totals 14 residues.

The rearrangement links TRBV6-6 to TRBJ2-6; D remains ambiguous. Germline CDR1 is MNHNY and CDR2 is SVGAGI (reference sequence). Trimming removed 7 bases from V and 0 bases from J, with 10 bases in between. The CDR3 spans 15 residues. In DNA, the CDR3 is TGTGCCAGCACCTCCCAGGACTCTGGGGCCAACGTCCTGACTTTC. Protein: CASTSQDSGANVLTF.

CDR3 sequence reads: CASSYDSANTGELFF. DNA for the CDR3: TGCGCCAGCAGCTACGACAGCGCGAACACCGGGGAGCTGTTTTTT. This sequence joins TRBV5-1 and TRBJ2-2; D perhaps matches TRBD1 (5 bases). CDR3 length: 15 residues. V lost 3 bases to trimming and J lost 0 bases, with 9 bases between them. CDR1 SGHRS and CDR2 YFSETQ come from the germline V gene.

V is TRBV10-1 and J is TRBJ2-3; 9 nucleotides align to TRBD2. V shed 9 bases and J 0 bases; nucleotides not matched to a gene: 4. The CDR3 runs to 14 residues. In germline, CDR1 is WNHNN, CDR2 SYGVQD (reference sequence). CDR3 in DNA: TGCGCCAGTACTAGCGGGCCTAGCACAGATACGCAGTATTTT. Its protein product is CASTSGPSTDTQYF.

The gene calls are TRBV7-9 and TRBJ2-2, with 8 nucleotides matching TRBD2. The length of the CDR3 is 16 residues. Germline CDR1 is SEHNR and CDR2 is FQNEAQ (reference sequence). Losses at the gene ends were 5 bases for V and 3 bases for J; bases not matched to a gene: 8. CDR3 nucleotides: TGTGCCAGCAGCCGGATTAGCGGGGCCCACACCGGGGAGCTGTTTTTT. Translation: CASSRISGAHTGELFF.